The 14 T cell receptor beta chains given below trace back to one sample, sequenced in a study of blood T cell repertoires in COVID-19. Profiled with immunoSEQ multiplex PCR; TCRdb holds only in-frame clones, not every one. The table records approximately 350,000 clones, 70% to 90% of them present only once. What was sequenced was peripheral blood. These receptors all stem from a man aged 40-55 years with acute or convalescent COVID-19.

The CDR3 DNA reads as TGCGCCAGCAGCGCCGTTCAGGGGGCGGGAGTTCCGAGTCAGCCCCAGCATTTT. This sequence encodes CASSAVQGAGVPSQPQHF. The J gene is TRBJ1-5, the V gene TRBV4-1; 8 bases are shared with TRBD1. Per the germline V gene, CDR1 is MGHRA and CDR2 is YSYEKL. This CDR3 has 18 residues. J gave up 6 bases and V 5 bases, and 18 bases lay outside the gene matches.

The chain uses TRBV18 and TRBJ1-2; 7 bases fit TRBD1. J gave up 8 bases and V 3 bases, and 12 bases lay outside the gene matches. Per germline, CDR1 KGHSH and CDR2 LQKENI. The CDR3 spans 15 residues. CDR3 loop: CASSPLATDREGYTF. CDR3 DNA sequence: TGTGCCAGCTCACCCCTCGCGACCGACAGGGAGGGCTACACCTTC.

In its sample, this clone was seen once. The V gene is TRBV25-1, the J gene TRBJ2-7, with 10 bases matching TRBD1. Germline lookup yields CDR1 MGHDK and CDR2 SYGVNS. V lost 4 bases to trimming and J lost 6 bases; unmatched junction nucleotides: 12. The CDR3 is 16 amino acids. CDR3 bases: TGTGCCAGCAGTGGATTTGGGACAGGGGTTATGGTCGAGCAGTACTTC. This encodes CASSGFGTGVMVEQYF.

The chain is built from TRBV28 and TRBJ1-1; 7 bases are shared with TRBD1. CDR1 and CDR2 (germline): MDHEN, SYDVKM. The V and J ends lost 6 bases and 3 bases, in that order; junction bases with no gene match: 10. The CDR3 consists of 15 residues. The CDR3 nucleotides are TGTGCCAGCAGGCGGTGGAGGACAGGTTACACTGAAGCTTTCTTT. Encoded protein: CASRRWRTGYTEAFF.

The chain carries TRBV18 and TRBJ1-1, with D perhaps matching TRBD1 (6 bases). The length of the CDR3 is 13 residues. Looked up from germline, CDR1 is KGHSH and CDR2 is LQKENI. V was pared by 6 bases and J by 4 bases, with 12 bases between. CDR3 nucleotide sequence: TGTGCCAGCTCGCCTTCAGGGGCCACTGAAGCTTTCTTT. Its protein is CASSPSGATEAFF.

This clone was picked up one time. V is TRBV28 and J is TRBJ1-1; TRBD1 aligns across 11 bases. CDR3 length: 15 amino acids. Germline V gene lookup returns CDR1 MDHEN and CDR2 SYDVKM. J gave up 4 bases and V 5 bases, and 6 bases lay outside the gene matches. Here the CDR3 reads CASSQGTGGGTEAFF. CDR3 in DNA: TGTGCCAGCAGTCAAGGGACAGGGGGTGGCACTGAAGCTTTCTTT.

The CDR3 is CASSSPGQSSSSYEQYF. In DNA, the CDR3 is TGCGCCAGCAGCTCACCGGGACAGTCTTCCAGCTCCTACGAGCAGTACTTC. The J gene is TRBJ2-7, the V gene TRBV5-1; 7 bases agree with TRBD1. CDR3 length: 17 residues. Unmatched junction bases numbered 12, after V lost 3 bases and J lost 0 bases. Germline loops: CDR1 SGHRS, CDR2 YFSETQ.

This clone was counted a single time. The rearrangement links TRBV29-1 to TRBJ1-1, with D unclear. Germline CDR1 is SQVTM and CDR2 is ANQGSEA. The CDR3 sequence is 12 residues long. V was cut by 3 bases and J by 6 bases, with 11 bases left in between. CDR3 sequence reads: CSVETEAAEAFF. CDR3 nucleotides: TGCAGCGTTGAGACGGAGGCAGCTGAAGCTTTCTTT.

The chain is built from TRBV19 and TRBJ2-3; 7 bases map to TRBD1. Germline loops: CDR1 LNHDA, CDR2 SQIVND (reference sequence). The CDR3 has 17 residues. V lost 4 bases to trimming and J lost 2 bases; unmatched junction nucleotides: 12. The CDR3 loop is CASSNTLGRGNTDTQYF. The CDR3 coding sequence is TGTGCCAGTAGTAATACCCTAGGCAGGGGGAACACAGATACGCAGTATTTT.

The table lists this clone with a count of one. The chain carries TRBV27 and TRBJ2-1, with D possibly TRBD1 on 6 matching bases. CDR1 and CDR2 (germline): MNHEY, SMNVEV (reference sequence). Between the trimmed V and J ends, which lost 5 bases and 8 bases, there was a span of 19 bases. The CDR3 runs to 15 residues. The chain's CDR3 is CASSPRVGGGDEQFF. The CDR3 DNA reads TGTGCCAGCAGTCCCCGGGTAGGGGGTGGCGATGAGCAGTTCTTC.

The gene calls are TRBV2 and TRBJ1-5; no clear D. The germline gives CDR1 SNHLY, CDR2 FYNNEI. The CDR3 is 14 amino acids. V lost 4 bases, J lost 2 bases, and 9 bases lay in between. This chain's CDR3 is CASSVLSGNQPQHF. The CDR3 nucleotides read TGTGCCAGCAGTGTTTTATCAGGCAATCAGCCCCAGCATTTT.

This clone was detected only once. The V and J genes are TRBV27 and TRBJ1-2; 7 nucleotides agree with TRBD1. J lost 4 bases, V lost 5 bases, and 13 bases had no gene match. This CDR3 comprises 16 residues. The germline CDR1 and CDR2 sequences are MNHEY and SMNVEV (reference sequence). The chain's CDR3 is CASSRTAASGGYGYTF. The CDR3 region has the DNA TGTGCCAGCAGTCGAACCGCGGCCTCAGGGGGCTATGGCTACACCTTC.

The chain has TRBV7-3 and TRBJ2-2; 7 nucleotides line up with TRBD2. V shed 3 bases and J 6 bases; nucleotides not matched to a gene: 10. CDR3 length: 16 residues. Germline assignment: CDR1 SGHTA and CDR2 FQGTGA. The CDR3 protein is CASSLGGGTTPGELFF. CDR3 sequence (DNA): TGTGCCAGCAGCTTGGGGGGAGGGACTACACCCGGGGAGCTGTTTTTT.

The chain combines TRBV6-1 with TRBJ1-1, with D possibly matching TRBD1 (6 bases). V lost 4 bases to trimming and J lost 1 base, with 16 bases between them. CDR3 length: 16 amino acids. Germline V gene data show CDR1 as MNHNS and CDR2 as SASEGT. The CDR3 is CASSVWQGPTNTEAFF. The CDR3 DNA is TGTGCCAGCAGTGTGTGGCAGGGGCCTACGAACACTGAAGCTTTCTTT.